The clone carrying this T cell receptor (beta chain) was detected a few times. Its target is unknown. These data originate in a study of beta chain features in type 1 diabetes. Study conclusions and caveats: Naive, central memory and Treg TCRB repertoires appeared more alike in patients than in healthy donors. The VDJ junctions of type 1 diabetes patients carried fewer insertions and more deletions. cDNA-based reads could over-represent cells with high TCR expression.

Expressed TCRB transcripts got sequenced, as all isolated RNA was reverse transcribed. Sequencing used immunoSEQ multiplex PCR; TCRdb keeps in-frame clones, though not all of them. Among some 500,000 clones listed, 11% were seen once. The germline CDR1 and CDR2 sequences are LNHDA and SQIVND (reference sequence). J gave up 1 base and V 6 bases, and 9 bases lay outside the gene matches. This CDR3 is 16 amino acids long. This sequence originates from a woman under 30 in good health. The chain recombines TRBV19 with TRBJ2-1; 7 nucleotides match TRBD1. Sequencing was carried out using naive CD4+ T cells from blood. In DNA, the CDR3 is TGTGCCAGTAGCAAAATGACAGGGATATCCTACAATGAGCAGTTCTTC. Translating it yields CASSKMTGISYNEQFF.